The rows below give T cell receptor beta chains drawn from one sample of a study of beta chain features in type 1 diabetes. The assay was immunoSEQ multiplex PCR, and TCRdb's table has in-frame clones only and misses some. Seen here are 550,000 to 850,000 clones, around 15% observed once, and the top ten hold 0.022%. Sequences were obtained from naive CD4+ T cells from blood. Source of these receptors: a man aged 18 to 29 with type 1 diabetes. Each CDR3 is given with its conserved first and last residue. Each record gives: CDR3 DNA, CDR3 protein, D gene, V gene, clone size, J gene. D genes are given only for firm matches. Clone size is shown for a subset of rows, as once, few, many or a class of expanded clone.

TGTGCCAGCCAATCGGGGAAAGGCAATGAGCAGTTCTTC	CASQSGKGNEQFF	.	TRBV6-5	.	TRBJ2-1
TGTGCCAGCAGTGAACTATCTGGGGGGGGATGGCAGTACTTC	CASSELSGGGWQYF	TRBD2	TRBV25-1	few	TRBJ2-7
TGTGCCAGCACCGGAGGGGGGGATGGCACCGGGGAGCTGTTTTTT	CASTGGGDGTGELFF	.	TRBV7-9	few	TRBJ2-2
TGTGCCTGGAGTGGGGTGAACACTGAAGCTTTCTTT	CAWSGVNTEAFF	.	TRBV30	few	TRBJ1-1
TGTGCCTGGAGTGTACTTAGGACAGGGAACACTGAAGCTTTCTTT	CAWSVLRTGNTEAFF	TRBD1	TRBV30	few	TRBJ1-1
TGTGCCAGCCGCGCAGGACCGGACACGACCTACAATGAGCAGTTCTTC	CASRAGPDTTYNEQFF	.	TRBV7-9	.	TRBJ2-1
TGTGCCTGGAGGTACTCTGGGGCCAACGTCCTGACTTTC	CAWRYSGANVLTF	.	TRBV30	.	TRBJ2-6
TGTGCCAGTAGTATACGGAACCAAGAGACCCAGTACTTC	CASSIRNQETQYF	.	TRBV19	few	TRBJ2-5
TGTGCCATCAGTTCAACTAGCGGGGGACAAGAGACCCAGTACTTC	CAISSTSGGQETQYF	TRBD2	TRBV10-3	.	TRBJ2-5
TGTGCCTGGCACGGGGGCAATTTGAACACTGAAGCTTTCTTT	CAWHGGNLNTEAFF	.	TRBV30	.	TRBJ1-1
TGCGCCAGCAGCTTGGGGCCCGAGGGCAATCAGCCCCAGCATTTT	CASSLGPEGNQPQHF	.	TRBV5-1	.	TRBJ1-5
TGTGCCAGCAGCTCCACAGGGGGCCGGGAGACCCAGTACTTC	CASSSTGGRETQYF	TRBD1	TRBV7-3	few	TRBJ2-5
TGTGCCAGCAGCTTGTTGGGACAGCAAGAGACCCAGTACTTC	CASSLLGQQETQYF	TRBD1	TRBV5-6	.	TRBJ2-5
TGTGCCTGGAGCTCCACAGGGAAGGGTCTCTCCTACGAGCAGTACTTC	CAWSSTGKGLSYEQYF	.	TRBV30	.	TRBJ2-7
TGTGCCAGCAGCGTAGATCAGGGGGGAAACACCATATATTTT	CASSVDQGGNTIYF	.	TRBV9	few	TRBJ1-3
TGTGCTAGTGGTTTGCCGACGGTTACCTACGAGCAGTACTTC	CASGLPTVTYEQYF	.	TRBV12-5	.	TRBJ2-7
TGTGCCGACTCGTCCCAGTCCGGGTCACCCCTCCACTTT	CADSSQSGSPLHF	.	TRBV6-1	few	TRBJ1-6
TGTGCCAGCTCCCGCCCGGGGGTTGGCTATGGCTACACCTTC	CASSRPGVGYGYTF	.	TRBV18	.	TRBJ1-2
TGTGCCAGTAGTATCCCCGGTAACTATGGCTACACCTTC	CASSIPGNYGYTF	.	TRBV19	few	TRBJ1-2
TGTGCCAGTAGTACGGCGGGGTCTTTCGATGAGCAGTTCTTC	CASSTAGSFDEQFF	.	TRBV19	.	TRBJ2-1
TGTGCCAGCAGTGATAGGGGACAGGGGAACACTGAAGCTTTCTTT	CASSDRGQGNTEAFF	TRBD1	TRBV6-4	.	TRBJ1-1
TGCGCCAGCAGTCCCTACGAGCAGTACTTC	CASSPYEQYF	.	TRBV23-1	few	TRBJ2-7
TGCAGCGCTGGGAGGGGGGGTTTGAACACTGAAGCTTTCTTT	CSAGRGGLNTEAFF	.	TRBV29-1	few	TRBJ1-1
TGTGCGCAAGCCTGGGAGGGGTTGAACACTGAAGCTTTCTTT	CAQAWEGLNTEAFF	.	TRBV10-3	.	TRBJ1-1
TGTGCCAGTAGTATTGATCTGGAAGGGTATCAGCCCCAGCATTTT	CASSIDLEGYQPQHF	.	TRBV19	.	TRBJ1-5
TGTGCCAGCAGTGGCGCCTTGGGTAGCGGGGGGGCAACAGATACGCAGTATTTT	CASSGALGSGGATDTQYF	TRBD2	TRBV6-1	few	TRBJ2-3
TGTGCCAGCAGTCCCCTAGCGAACACCGGGGAGCTGTTTTTT	CASSPLANTGELFF	.	TRBV27	.	TRBJ2-2
TGTGCCAGCAGCGTAGAGTCCCGAGCTAGCGGGGGGATCAGCCAAGAGACCCAGTACTTC	CASSVESRASGGISQETQYF	TRBD2	TRBV9	.	TRBJ2-5
TGTGCCAGCAGCCCCCCGACAGCCACCGGGGAGCTGTTTTTT	CASSPPTATGELFF	.	TRBV7-2	few	TRBJ2-2
TGTGCCAGCGAAGGGACAAGACCTACGCAGTATTTT	CASEGTRPTQYF	.	TRBV28	.	TRBJ2-3
TGTGCCATCAGTGGTACGGACGGGGAGCTGTTTTTT	CAISGTDGELFF	.	TRBV10-3	.	TRBJ2-2
TGTGCCAGCAGCTTACCAGGGTCGTACGAGCAGTACTTC	CASSLPGSYEQYF	.	TRBV7-9	few	TRBJ2-7
TGTGCCTGGAGTGTACAGGAGAGCTATGGCTACACCTTC	CAWSVQESYGYTF	.	TRBV30	few	TRBJ1-2
TGTGCCAGCAGGGCAGGAGGGCGGTATGGCTACACCTTC	CASRAGGRYGYTF	.	TRBV28	.	TRBJ1-2
TGTGCCAGCGGACCGCAGAACACCGGGGAGCTGTTTTTT	CASGPQNTGELFF	.	TRBV6-6	.	TRBJ2-2
TGTGCCGAAGGGAGCTTAGGATCCTCCTATGGCTACACCTTC	CAEGSLGSSYGYTF	.	TRBV2	.	TRBJ1-2
TGTGCCAGCAGTTTGCGACAGGAGCAGTACTTC	CASSLRQEQYF	.	TRBV28	few	TRBJ2-7
TGTGCCAGCAGTTTCCCTCAGAGAGCGAACACTGAAGCTTTCTTT	CASSFPQRANTEAFF	.	TRBV28	.	TRBJ1-1
TGCGCCAGCAGCCAAGGATGGCAGGGCGTTGGGGAGACCCAGTACTTC	CASSQGWQGVGETQYF	.	TRBV4-1	few	TRBJ2-5
TGTGCCAGCAGCCAGACAGCGAGGGGTGAAGCTTTCTTT	CASSQTARGEAFF	.	TRBV27	.	TRBJ1-1
TGCAGCGTTGAGAAGGGCGTCAAGACCCAGTACTTC	CSVEKGVKTQYF	.	TRBV29-1	.	TRBJ2-5
TGTGCCAGCCGGACAGACGCGGGTGGCTACACCTTC	CASRTDAGGYTF	.	TRBV2	few	TRBJ1-2
TGTGCCAGCAGACCCGGGACAAATTTCTACAATGAGCAGTTCTTC	CASRPGTNFYNEQFF	.	TRBV6-6	.	TRBJ2-1
TGTGCCAGCAGTAGCCGGGGTCGTAATGAAAAACTGTTTTTT	CASSSRGRNEKLFF	.	TRBV6-6	few	TRBJ1-4
TGTGCCTGGGAATCCGGGACTGATGAAAAACTGTTTTTT	CAWESGTDEKLFF	.	TRBV30	few	TRBJ1-4
TGCGCCAGCAGCCAACAGCCGGTGGCGGCCGGCTATGGCTACACCTTC	CASSQQPVAAGYGYTF	.	TRBV4-1	.	TRBJ1-2
TGTGCCAGCACCGCCGTAGGGTCATGGGGGCAGTACTTC	CASTAVGSWGQYF	.	TRBV7-8	few	TRBJ2-7